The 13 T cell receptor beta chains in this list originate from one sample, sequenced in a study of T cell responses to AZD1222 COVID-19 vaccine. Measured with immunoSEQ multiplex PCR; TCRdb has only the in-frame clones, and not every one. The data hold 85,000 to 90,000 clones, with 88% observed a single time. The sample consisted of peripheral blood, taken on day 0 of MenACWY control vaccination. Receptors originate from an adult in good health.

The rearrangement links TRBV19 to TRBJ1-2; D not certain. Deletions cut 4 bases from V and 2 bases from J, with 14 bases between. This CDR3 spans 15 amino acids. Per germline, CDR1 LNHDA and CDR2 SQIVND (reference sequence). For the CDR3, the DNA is TGTGCCAGTAGTACCAACCTTCGCCCAAACTATGGCTACACCTTC. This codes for CASSTNLRPNYGYTF.

The CDR3 bases are TGTGCCAGCAGACCCCGGGACGGCTACGAGCAGTACTTC. Its protein is CASRPRDGYEQYF. The V gene is TRBV28, the J gene TRBJ2-7, with D perhaps being TRBD1 or TRBD2 (5 bases each). Trimming took 6 bases from V and 3 from J, leaving 12 bases between them. The length of the CDR3 is 13 residues. Germline CDR1 and CDR2: MDHEN and SYDVKM.

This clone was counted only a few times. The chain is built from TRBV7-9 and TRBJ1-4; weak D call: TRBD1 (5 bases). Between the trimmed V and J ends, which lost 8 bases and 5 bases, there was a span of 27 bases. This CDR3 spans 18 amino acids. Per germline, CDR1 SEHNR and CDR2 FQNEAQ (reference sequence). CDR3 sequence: CASGDPGRSPVRNEKLFF. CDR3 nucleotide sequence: TGTGCCAGCGGAGACCCGGGACGCTCCCCGGTGAGGAATGAAAAACTGTTTTTT.

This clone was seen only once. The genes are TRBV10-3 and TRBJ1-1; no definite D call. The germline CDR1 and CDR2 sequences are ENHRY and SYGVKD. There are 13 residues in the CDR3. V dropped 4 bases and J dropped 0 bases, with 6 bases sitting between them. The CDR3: CAISGAMNTEAFF. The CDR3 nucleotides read TGTGCCATCAGTGGTGCCATGAACACTGAAGCTTTCTTT.

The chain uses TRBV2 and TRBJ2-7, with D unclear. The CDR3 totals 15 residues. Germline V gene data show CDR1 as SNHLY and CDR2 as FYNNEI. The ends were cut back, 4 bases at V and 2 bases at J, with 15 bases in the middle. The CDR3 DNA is TGTGCCAGCAGTGTAAGTTCGTGGCAGCCCTACGAGCAGTACTTC. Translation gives CASSVSSWQPYEQYF.

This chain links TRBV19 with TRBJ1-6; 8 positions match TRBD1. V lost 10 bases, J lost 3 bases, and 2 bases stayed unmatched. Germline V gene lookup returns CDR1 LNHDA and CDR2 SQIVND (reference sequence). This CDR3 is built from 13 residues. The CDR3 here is CAIGQGYNSPLHF. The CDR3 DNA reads TGTGCCATCGGACAGGGCTATAATTCACCCCTCCACTTT.

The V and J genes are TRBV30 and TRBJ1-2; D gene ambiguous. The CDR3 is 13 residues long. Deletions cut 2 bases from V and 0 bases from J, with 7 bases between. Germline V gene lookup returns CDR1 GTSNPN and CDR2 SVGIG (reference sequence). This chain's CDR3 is CAWSSGANYGYTF. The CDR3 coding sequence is TGTGCCTGGAGTTCAGGAGCTAACTATGGCTACACCTTC.

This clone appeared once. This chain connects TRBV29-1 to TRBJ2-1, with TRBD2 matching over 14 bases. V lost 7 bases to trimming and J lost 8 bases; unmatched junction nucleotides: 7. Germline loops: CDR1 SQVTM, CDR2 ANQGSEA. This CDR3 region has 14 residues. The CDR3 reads CSAKGTSGGDEQFF. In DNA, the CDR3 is TGCAGCGCCAAAGGGACTAGCGGGGGAGATGAGCAGTTCTTC.

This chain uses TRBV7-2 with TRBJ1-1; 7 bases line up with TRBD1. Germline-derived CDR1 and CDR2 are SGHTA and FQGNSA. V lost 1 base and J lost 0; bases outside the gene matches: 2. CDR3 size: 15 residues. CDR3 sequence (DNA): TGTGCCAGCAGCTTAGTTCAGGGGGTGAACACTGAAGCTTTCTTT. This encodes CASSLVQGVNTEAFF.

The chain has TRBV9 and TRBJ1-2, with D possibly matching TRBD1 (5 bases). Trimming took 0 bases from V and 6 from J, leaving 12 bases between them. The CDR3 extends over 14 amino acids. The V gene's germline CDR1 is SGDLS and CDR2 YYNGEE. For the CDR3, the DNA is TGTGCCAGCAGCGTAGCGGGTAAGGGGCATGGCTACACCTTC. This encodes CASSVAGKGHGYTF. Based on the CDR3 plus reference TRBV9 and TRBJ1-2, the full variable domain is DSGVTQTPKHLITATGQRVTLRCSPRSGDLSVYWYQQSLDQGLQFLIQYYNGEERAKGNILERFSAQQFPDLHSELNLSSLELGDSALYFCASSVAGKGHGYTFGSGTRLTVV.

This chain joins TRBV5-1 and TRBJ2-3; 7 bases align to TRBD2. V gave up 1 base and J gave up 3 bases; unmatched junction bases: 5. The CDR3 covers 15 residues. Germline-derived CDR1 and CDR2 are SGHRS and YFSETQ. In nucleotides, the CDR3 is TGCGCCAGCAGCTTGCTCGGGGGAGGGACAGATACGCAGTATTTT. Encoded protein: CASSLLGGGTDTQYF. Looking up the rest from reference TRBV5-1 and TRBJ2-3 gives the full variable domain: KAGVTQTPRYLIKTRGQQVTLSCSPISGHRSVSWYQQTPGQGLQFLFEYFSETQRNKGNFPGRFSGRQFSNSRSEMNVSTLELGDSALYLCASSLLGGGTDTQYFGPGTRLTVL.

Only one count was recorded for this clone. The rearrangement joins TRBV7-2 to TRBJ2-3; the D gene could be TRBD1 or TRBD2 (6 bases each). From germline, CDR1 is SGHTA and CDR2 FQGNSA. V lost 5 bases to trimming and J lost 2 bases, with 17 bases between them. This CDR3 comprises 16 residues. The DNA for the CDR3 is TGTGCCAGCAGCATCGGGGGCGGGCACTACACAGATACGCAGTATTTT. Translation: CASSIGGGHYTDTQYF.

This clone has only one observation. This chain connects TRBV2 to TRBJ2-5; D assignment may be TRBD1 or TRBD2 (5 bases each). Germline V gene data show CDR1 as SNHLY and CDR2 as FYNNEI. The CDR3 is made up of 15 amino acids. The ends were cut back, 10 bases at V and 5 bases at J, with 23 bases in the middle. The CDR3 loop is CATKWGPPSAETQYF. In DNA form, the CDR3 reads TGTGCCACCAAGTGGGGACCACCCAGCGCGGAGACCCAGTACTTC.